This TCR beta chain emerged from a study of blood T cell repertoires in COVID-19. Study-level background: Spain, Italy and the United States supplied samples that represented acute and convalescent COVID-19. PBMCs, B-cell-depleted T cells, or T cells provided the cDNA or gDNA that made up the material.

In the authors' methods: Reference gene primer amplification yielded estimated nucleated cell counts. TCRdb's copy holds only in-frame clones and misses some; the assay was immunoSEQ multiplex PCR. V and J calls and clone size are given by that table; D and trimming were obtained from the DNA. The sample has hundreds of thousands of clones; around 90% are singletons. V was trimmed by 3 bases and J by 5 bases, leaving 9 bases between them. Germline V gene sequence: CDR1 GTSNPN, CDR2 SVGIG (reference sequence). There are 12 residues in the CDR3. The sequenced sample was peripheral blood. V gene TRBV30 combines with J gene TRBJ2-3; D not resolved. The source of this sequence is a man between 65 and 80 years old with acute or convalescent COVID-19. Here the CDR3 reads CAWRTPGDTQYF. CDR3 sequence (DNA): TGTGCCTGGAGGACCCCAGGAGATACGCAGTATTTT.